This TCR beta chain was retrieved from a study of neurological immune-mediated disorders. General observations from the study: HTLV-1-associated myelopathy displayed the greatest TCR clonal expansion, and multiple sclerosis exhibited the smallest, lower than that of healthy controls.

At least ten counts were recorded for this clonotype. Its specificity is not known. TCRdb re-derived calls from the 5' RACE reads in MiXCR, one entry per CDR3 protein. This table has some 49,000 distinct CDR3 sequences, roughly 13% appearing once. Documented time point: longitudinal time-point 2. This CDR3 region has 16 residues. V was trimmed by 0 bases and J by 5 bases, leaving 13 bases between them. CDR1 LGHNA and CDR2 YSLEER come from the germline V gene. The chain is built from TRBV4-3 and TRBJ2-2; perhaps TRBD2 as D (5 bases). The sample taken for sequencing was PBMCs. This receptor was obtained from a male donor with HTLV-1-associated myelopathy (HAM/TSP). CDR3 region: CASSQEGGGKTGELFF. The CDR3 DNA reads as TGCGCCAGCAGCCAAGAAGGAGGTGGGAAGACCGGGGAGCTGTTTTTT.